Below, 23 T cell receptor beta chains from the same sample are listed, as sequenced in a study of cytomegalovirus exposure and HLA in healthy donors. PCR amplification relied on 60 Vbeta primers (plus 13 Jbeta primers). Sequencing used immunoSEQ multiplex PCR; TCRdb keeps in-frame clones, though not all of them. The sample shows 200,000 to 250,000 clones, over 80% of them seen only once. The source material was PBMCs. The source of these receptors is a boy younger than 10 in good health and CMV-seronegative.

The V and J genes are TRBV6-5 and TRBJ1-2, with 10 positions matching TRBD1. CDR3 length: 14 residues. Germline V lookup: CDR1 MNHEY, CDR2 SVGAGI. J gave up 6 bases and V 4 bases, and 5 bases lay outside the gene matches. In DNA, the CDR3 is TGTGCCAGCAGTTCGACAGGGGGCGGAGATGGCTACACCTTC. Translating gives CASSSTGGGDGYTF.

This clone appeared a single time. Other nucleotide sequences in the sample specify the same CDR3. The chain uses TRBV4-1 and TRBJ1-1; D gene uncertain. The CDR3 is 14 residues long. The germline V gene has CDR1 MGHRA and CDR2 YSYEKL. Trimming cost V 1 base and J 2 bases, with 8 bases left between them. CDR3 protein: CASSQVEGNTEAFF. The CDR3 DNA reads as TGCGCCAGCAGCCAAGTCGAGGGTAACACTGAAGCTTTCTTT.

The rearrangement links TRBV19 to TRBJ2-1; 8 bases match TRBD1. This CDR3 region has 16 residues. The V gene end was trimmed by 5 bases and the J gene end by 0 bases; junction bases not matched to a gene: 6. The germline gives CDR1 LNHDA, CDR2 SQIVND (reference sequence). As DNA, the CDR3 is TGTGCCAGTAGTGCACTAACAGGGGGCTCCTACAATGAGCAGTTCTTC. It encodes CASSALTGGSYNEQFF.

In DNA form, the CDR3 reads TGTGCTGAGCAGGGTAAAAAGAGGAATGAGCAGTTCTTC. The encoded protein is CAEQGKKRNEQFF. The J gene is TRBJ2-1, the V gene TRBV6-5; a possible D gene is TRBD1 (5 bases). The V gene's germline CDR1 is MNHEY and CDR2 SVGAGI. The CDR3 spans 13 residues.

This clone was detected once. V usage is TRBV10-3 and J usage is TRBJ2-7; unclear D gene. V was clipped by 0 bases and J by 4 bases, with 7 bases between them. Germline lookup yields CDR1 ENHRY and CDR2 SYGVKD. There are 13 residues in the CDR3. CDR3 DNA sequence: TGTGCCATCAGTGAGTCGCAGAAGTACGAGCAGTACTTC. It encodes CAISESQKYEQYF.

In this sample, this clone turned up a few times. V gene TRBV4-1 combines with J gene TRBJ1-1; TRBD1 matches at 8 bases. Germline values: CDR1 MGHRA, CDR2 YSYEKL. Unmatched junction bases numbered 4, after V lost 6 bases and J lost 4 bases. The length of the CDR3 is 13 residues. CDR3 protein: CASRATGGTEAFF. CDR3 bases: TGCGCCAGCAGAGCAACAGGGGGCACTGAAGCTTTCTTT.

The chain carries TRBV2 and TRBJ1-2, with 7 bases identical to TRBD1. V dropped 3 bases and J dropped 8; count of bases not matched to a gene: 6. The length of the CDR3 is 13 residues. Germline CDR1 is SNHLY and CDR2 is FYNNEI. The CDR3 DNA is TGTGCCAGCAGTGAGACAGGGAGCCGCGGCTACACCTTC. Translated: CASSETGSRGYTF.

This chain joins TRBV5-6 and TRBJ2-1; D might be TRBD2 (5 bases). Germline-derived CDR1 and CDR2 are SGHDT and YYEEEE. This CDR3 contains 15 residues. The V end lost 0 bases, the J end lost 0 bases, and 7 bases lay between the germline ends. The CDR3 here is CASSLVTSSYNEQFF. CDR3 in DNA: TGTGCCAGCAGCTTGGTAACTAGCTCCTACAATGAGCAGTTCTTC.

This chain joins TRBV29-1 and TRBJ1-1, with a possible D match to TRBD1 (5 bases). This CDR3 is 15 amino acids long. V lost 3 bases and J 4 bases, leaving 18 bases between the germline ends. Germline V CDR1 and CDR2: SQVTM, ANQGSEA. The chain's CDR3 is CSVDLGRVGVTEAFF. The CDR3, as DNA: TGCAGCGTTGATCTTGGCAGGGTGGGTGTCACTGAAGCTTTCTTT.

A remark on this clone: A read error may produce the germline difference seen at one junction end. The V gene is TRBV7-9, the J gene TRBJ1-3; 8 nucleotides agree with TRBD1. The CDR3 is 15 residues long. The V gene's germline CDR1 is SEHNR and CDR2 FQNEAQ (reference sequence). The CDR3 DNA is TGTTCCAGCAGCTCGACAGGGGCCTTTGGAAACACCATATATTTT. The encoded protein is CSSSSTGAFGNTIYF.

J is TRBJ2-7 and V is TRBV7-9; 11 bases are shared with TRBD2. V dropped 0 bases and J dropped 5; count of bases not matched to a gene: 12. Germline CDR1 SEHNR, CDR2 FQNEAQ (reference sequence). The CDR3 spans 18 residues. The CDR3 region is CASSLALLTSGSLNEQYF. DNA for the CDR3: TGTGCCAGCAGCTTAGCTCTTCTTACTAGCGGGAGTTTAAACGAGCAGTACTTC.

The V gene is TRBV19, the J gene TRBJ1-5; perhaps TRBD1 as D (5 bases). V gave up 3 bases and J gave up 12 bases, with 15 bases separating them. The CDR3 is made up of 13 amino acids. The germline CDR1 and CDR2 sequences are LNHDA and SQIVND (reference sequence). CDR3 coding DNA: TGTGCCAGTAGTATGAAGGCGCGGGGCGGCCAGCATTTT. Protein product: CASSMKARGGQHF.

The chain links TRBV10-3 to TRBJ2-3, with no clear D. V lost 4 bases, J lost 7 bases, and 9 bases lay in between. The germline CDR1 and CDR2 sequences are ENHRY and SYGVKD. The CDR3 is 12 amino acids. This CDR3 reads CAISVGDYTQYF. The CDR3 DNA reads TGTGCCATCAGTGTTGGAGATTATACGCAGTATTTT.

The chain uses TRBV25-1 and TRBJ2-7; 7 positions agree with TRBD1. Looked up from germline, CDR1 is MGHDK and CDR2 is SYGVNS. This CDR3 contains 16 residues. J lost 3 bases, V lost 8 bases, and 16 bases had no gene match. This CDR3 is CASSSPHPDRLYEQYF. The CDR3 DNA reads TGTGCCAGCTCAAGCCCCCATCCGGACAGGCTCTACGAGCAGTACTTC.

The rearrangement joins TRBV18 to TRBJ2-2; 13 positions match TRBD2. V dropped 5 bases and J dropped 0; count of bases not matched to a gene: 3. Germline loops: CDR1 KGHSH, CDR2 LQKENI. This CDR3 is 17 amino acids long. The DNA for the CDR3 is TGTGCCAGCTCAGGGACTAGCGGGATTACGAACACCGGGGAGCTGTTTTTT. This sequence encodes CASSGTSGITNTGELFF. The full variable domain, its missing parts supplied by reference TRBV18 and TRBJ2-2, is NAGVMQNPRHLVRRRGQEARLRCSPMKGHSHVYWYRQLPEEGLKFMVYLQKENIIDESGMPKERFSAEFPKEGPSILRIQQVVRGDSAAYFCASSGTSGITNTGELFFGEGSRLTVL.

The CDR3 reads CAWSRGETQYF. In DNA form, the CDR3 reads TGTGCCTGGAGTAGGGGAGAGACCCAGTACTTC. The rearrangement joins TRBV30 to TRBJ2-5, with D possibly matching TRBD1 (5 bases). The CDR3 sequence is 11 residues long. The germline V gene encodes CDR1 GTSNPN and CDR2 SVGIG (reference sequence). V was clipped by 2 bases and J by 4 bases, with 5 bases between them.

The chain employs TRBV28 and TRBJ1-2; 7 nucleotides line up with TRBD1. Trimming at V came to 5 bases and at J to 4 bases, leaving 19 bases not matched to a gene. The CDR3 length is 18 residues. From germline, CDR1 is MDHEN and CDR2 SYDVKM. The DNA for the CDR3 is TGTGCCAGCAGTCCTCCCGGGACAGCGAGGCCAGGCGGCTATGGCTACACCTTC. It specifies CASSPPGTARPGGYGYTF.

CDR3: CASSRIRGQETNYGYTF. DNA of the CDR3: TGCGCCAGCAGCCGGATACGTGGACAGGAGACTAACTATGGCTACACCTTC. This chain joins TRBV4-1 and TRBJ1-2; TRBD1 matches 7 bases. Trimming at V came to 4 bases and at J to 0 bases, leaving 11 bases not matched to a gene. Germline values: CDR1 MGHRA, CDR2 YSYEKL. This CDR3 comprises 17 residues.

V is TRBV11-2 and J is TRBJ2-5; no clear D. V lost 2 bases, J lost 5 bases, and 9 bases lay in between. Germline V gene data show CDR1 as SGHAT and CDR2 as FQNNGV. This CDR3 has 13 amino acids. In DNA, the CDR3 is TGTGCCAGCAGCTTAATCCAGGCTGAGACCCAGTACTTC. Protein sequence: CASSLIQAETQYF.

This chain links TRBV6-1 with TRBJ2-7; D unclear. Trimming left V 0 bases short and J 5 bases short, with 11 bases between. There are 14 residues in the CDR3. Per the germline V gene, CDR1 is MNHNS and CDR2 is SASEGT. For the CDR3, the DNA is TGTGCCAGCAGTGAAGCCGGGTTGGTCCACGAGCAGTACTTC. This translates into CASSEAGLVHEQYF.

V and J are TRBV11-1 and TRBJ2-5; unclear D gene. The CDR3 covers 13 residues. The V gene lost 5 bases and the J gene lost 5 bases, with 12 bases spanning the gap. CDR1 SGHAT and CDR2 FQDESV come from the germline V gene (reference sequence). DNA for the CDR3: TGTGCCAGCAGCCAAGGTCCCGGGGAGACCCAGTACTTC. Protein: CASSQGPGETQYF.

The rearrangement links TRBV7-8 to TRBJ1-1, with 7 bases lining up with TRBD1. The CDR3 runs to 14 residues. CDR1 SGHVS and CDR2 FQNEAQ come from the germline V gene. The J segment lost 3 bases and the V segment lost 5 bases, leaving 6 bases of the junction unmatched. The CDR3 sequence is CASSVAGTDTEAFF. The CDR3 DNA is TGTGCCAGCAGCGTTGCGGGGACAGACACTGAAGCTTTCTTT.

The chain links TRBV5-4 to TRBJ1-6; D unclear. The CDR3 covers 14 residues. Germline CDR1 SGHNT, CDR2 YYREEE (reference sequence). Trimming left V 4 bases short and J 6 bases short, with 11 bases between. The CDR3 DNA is TGTGCCAGCAGCGTCGACGGAGTTAATTCACCCCTCCACTTT. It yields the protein CASSVDGVNSPLHF.